The clone carrying this TCR beta chain showed up many times. Its antigen is unidentified. The sample belongs to a study of CD8+CD57+ T cells in acquired aplastic anemia. Study-level information: The study obtained an average of approximately 2.9 ug of DNA from sorted CD4+ and CD8+ cells. Study-level results: Between the patient and control groups, CD8+ Simpson's diversity did not differ significantly. Both patients and controls carried the same twenty-nine CD8+ CDR3 sequences.

V was clipped by 5 bases and J by 2 bases; unmatched bases: 10. CDR3 length: 15 amino acids. CDR1 is SQVTM, CDR2 ANQGSEA, per germline. Profiling of TCR beta VDJ combinations and CDR3 sequences used genomic DNA as template. TCRdb passed the reads through MiXCR, listing each CDR3 protein once. The sample includes some 210,000 distinct CDR3 sequences, roughly 55% of them seen just once. The sample taken for sequencing was sorted CD4+, CD8+, or CD8+CD57+ T cells (not recorded which) from PBMCs. This sequence originates from a human donor in good health. The V and J genes are TRBV29-1 and TRBJ1-2, with 8 positions matching TRBD1. CDR3 sequence (DNA): TGCAGCGTTCTCACTCGACAGGGGCTCAACTATGGCTACACCTTC. Protein: CSVLTRQGLNYGYTF.